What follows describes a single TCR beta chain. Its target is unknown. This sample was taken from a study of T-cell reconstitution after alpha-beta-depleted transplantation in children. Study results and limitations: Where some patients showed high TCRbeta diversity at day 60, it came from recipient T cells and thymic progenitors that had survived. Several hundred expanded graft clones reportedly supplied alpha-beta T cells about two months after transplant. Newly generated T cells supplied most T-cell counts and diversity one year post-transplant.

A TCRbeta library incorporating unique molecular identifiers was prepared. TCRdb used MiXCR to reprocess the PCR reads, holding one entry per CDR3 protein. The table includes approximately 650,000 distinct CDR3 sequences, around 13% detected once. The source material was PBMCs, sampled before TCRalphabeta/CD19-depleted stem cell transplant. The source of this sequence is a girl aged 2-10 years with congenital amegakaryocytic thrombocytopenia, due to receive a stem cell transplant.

CDR3 region: CSANHDPYTDTQYF. CDR3 nucleotides: TGCAGTGCTAACCACGACCCTTACACAGATACGCAGTATTTT. The chain recombines TRBV20-1 with TRBJ2-3; no clear D gene. The CDR3 has 14 amino acids. Trimming cost V 4 bases and J 2 bases, with 13 bases left between them. Per germline, CDR1 DFQATT and CDR2 SNEGSKA (reference sequence).